One and the same sample provided the 23 T cell receptor beta chains below, sequenced in a study of CD8+ T cells in alopecia areata. Sequencing relied on a cDNA template that was reverse transcribed from extracted RNA. Method: immunoSEQ multiplex PCR; TCRdb's copy keeps in-frame clones and lacks some. The data hold around 100,000 clones, with 45% to 60% observed a single time. Sequencing used CD4+ T cells sorted from blood. These receptors all come from a human donor in good health.

This clone was seen more than once but under ten times. V usage is TRBV4-3 and J usage is TRBJ2-7; 9 positions match TRBD1. This CDR3 is 15 amino acids long. Germline lookup yields CDR1 LGHNA and CDR2 YSLEER. J lost 0 bases, V lost 7 bases, and 7 bases had no gene match. The CDR3 DNA reads as TGCGCCAGCACCTCAAGGGACAGGGTCTCCTACGAGCAGTACTTC. Its translation: CASTSRDRVSYEQYF.

The table lists this clone with a few counts. This chain joins TRBV29-1 and TRBJ1-5, with a possible D match to TRBD1 (6 bases). The CDR3 contains 13 residues. The V end was cut by 6 bases, the J end by 4 bases, with 13 bases between. The germline gives CDR1 SQVTM, CDR2 ANQGSEA. The CDR3 sequence: CSVAGDINQPQHF. The CDR3 region has the DNA TGCAGCGTCGCCGGGGACATAAATCAGCCCCAGCATTTT.

J is TRBJ1-2 and V is TRBV29-1; D possibly corresponds to TRBD1 (6 bases). V lost 1 base to trimming and J lost 2 bases, with 11 bases between them. CDR3 length equals 14 residues. In germline, CDR1 is SQVTM, CDR2 ANQGSEA. CDR3 nucleotides: TGCAGCGTTGAAGCGAGGGGGGTAAACTATGGCTACACCTTC. This gives the protein CSVEARGVNYGYTF.

The chain links TRBV6-6 to TRBJ1-2; 8 bases are a match to TRBD1. Germline assignment: CDR1 MNHNY and CDR2 SVGAGI (reference sequence). The V and J ends lost 5 bases and 8 bases, in that order; junction bases with no gene match: 13. CDR3 length: 15 residues. The CDR3 spells CASSQGRQGLVGYTF. The CDR3 coding sequence is TGTGCCAGCAGTCAGGGGAGACAGGGGCTGGTAGGCTACACCTTC.

This chain joins TRBV12-5 and TRBJ2-1; 9 bases line up with TRBD2. Per the germline V gene, CDR1 is LGHNT and CDR2 is FRNRAP. The CDR3 spans 16 residues. V shed 0 bases and J 4 bases; nucleotides not matched to a gene: 4. The CDR3, as DNA: TGTGCTAGTGGTTTGGTATACAGCGGGGGGTACAATGAGCAGTTCTTC. Its protein is CASGLVYSGGYNEQFF.

The chain recombines TRBV10-3 with TRBJ2-3; 9 nucleotides line up with TRBD1. Germline V gives CDR1 ENHRY, CDR2 SYGVKD. This CDR3 spans 19 amino acids. V trimming: 8 bases; J trimming: 6 bases; junction bases outside the gene matches: 24. The CDR3 DNA reads as TGTGCCATCGCGAGTCGCCAACTCCCGGGACAGGGTCACATCGATACGCAGTATTTT. Its protein is CAIASRQLPGQGHIDTQYF.

V gene TRBV25-1 combines with J gene TRBJ2-1, with D possibly being TRBD2 (5 bases). This CDR3 comprises 13 residues. Germline V gives CDR1 MGHDK, CDR2 SYGVNS. Trimming pared 8 bases from V and 0 bases from J, leaving 8 bases between. CDR3 bases: TGTGCCAGCCGGGCGGGCTCCTACAATGAGCAGTTCTTC. Its protein is CASRAGSYNEQFF.

V and J are TRBV20-1 and TRBJ2-3; D is uncertain. The CDR3 extends over 11 amino acids. Trimming pared 3 bases from V and 4 bases from J, leaving 5 bases between. Germline V gene sequence: CDR1 DFQATT, CDR2 SNEGSKA (reference sequence). CDR3: CSASISDTQYF. The CDR3 bases are TGCAGTGCTAGTATTTCAGATACGCAGTATTTT.

This chain links TRBV29-1 with TRBJ1-2, with D uncertain. Trimming cost V 5 bases and J 3 bases, with 13 bases left between them. The CDR3 covers 13 residues. CDR1 is SQVTM, CDR2 ANQGSEA, per germline. CDR3 nucleotide sequence: TGCAGCGTTAGTCCGCCCGGGTACTATGGCTACACCTTC. Residues: CSVSPPGYYGYTF.

This clone was observed a handful of times. The CDR3 coding sequence is TGTGCCAGTAGTATGCGGGCTAGCGAGGCCTACAATGAGCAGTTCTTC. Amino acids: CASSMRASEAYNEQFF. V is TRBV19 and J is TRBJ2-1; a weak D match, TRBD2 (6 bases). The CDR3 consists of 16 residues. The V and J ends lost 3 bases and 2 bases respectively, with 14 bases between them. CDR1 is LNHDA and CDR2 is SQIVND in the germline V gene (reference sequence).

The rearrangement joins TRBV7-6 to TRBJ2-1, with TRBD2 identical over 14 bases. Germline assignment: CDR1 SGHVS and CDR2 FNYEAQ. V trimming: 4 bases; J trimming: 9 bases; junction bases outside the gene matches: 8. The length of the CDR3 is 16 residues. CDR3 residues: CASSSLTSGGAGEQFF. CDR3 nucleotides: TGTGCCAGCAGCTCTCTGACTAGCGGGGGGGCCGGTGAGCAGTTCTTC. Supplemented by reference TRBV7-6 and TRBJ2-1, the full variable domain reads GAGVSQSPRYKVTKRGQDVALRCDPISGHVSLYWYRQALGQGPEFLTYFNYEAQQDKSGLPNDRFSAERPEGSISTLTIQRTEQRDSAMYRCASSSLTSGGAGEQFFGPGTRLTVL.

This clone showed up just a few times. The chain combines TRBV5-1 with TRBJ2-1; 7 bases align to TRBD1. Germline CDR1 SGHRS, CDR2 YFSETQ. J was trimmed by 6 bases and V by 4 bases; bases with no gene match: 13. This CDR3 is built from 16 residues. CDR3 in DNA: TGCGCCAGCAGCACCCACTACAGGGGTCGGGGCAATGAGCAGTTCTTC. Translation: CASSTHYRGRGNEQFF.

The genes are TRBV4-3 and TRBJ2-7; no reliable D call. Per germline, CDR1 LGHNA and CDR2 YSLEER. The V and J ends lost 0 bases and 0 bases respectively, with 6 bases between them. The CDR3 runs to 14 residues. CDR3 sequence (DNA): TGCGCCAGCAGCCAAGAGGCCAGCTCCTACGAGCAGTACTTC. Translated, it gives CASSQEASSYEQYF.

The chain couples TRBV20-1 to TRBJ1-2; tentative D call: TRBD1 (6 bases). Trimming shortened V by 7 bases and J by 3 bases, and 9 bases separated the two germline ends. The CDR3 loop spans 11 amino acids. Germline CDR1 reads DFQATT; CDR2 reads SNEGSKA (reference sequence). The CDR3, as DNA: TGCAGTGGGGGGGCTGACTATGGCTACACCTTC. It translates to CSGGADYGYTF.

The chain combines TRBV6-6 with TRBJ1-5; D is possibly TRBD1 (5 bases). Trimming left V 5 bases short and J 0 bases short, with 14 bases between. The CDR3 sequence is 16 residues long. Germline V gene data show CDR1 as MNHNY and CDR2 as SVGAGI (reference sequence). As DNA, the CDR3 is TGTGCCAGCAGTCGAACTGAGACAGTTAGCAATCAGCCCCAGCATTTT. It translates to CASSRTETVSNQPQHF.

The chain couples TRBV4-3 to TRBJ2-3, with 9 bases lining up with TRBD1. The J segment lost 2 bases and the V segment lost 0 bases, leaving 12 bases of the junction unmatched. The germline CDR1 and CDR2 sequences are LGHNA and YSLEER. The CDR3 has 19 amino acids. The CDR3 reads CASSQEVWGRTGATDTQYF. CDR3 sequence (DNA): TGCGCCAGCAGCCAAGAGGTCTGGGGCCGGACAGGGGCCACAGATACGCAGTATTTT.

This clone turned up a few times. The chain joins TRBV30 to TRBJ1-2; D not certain. The CDR3 covers 14 residues. Trimming took 3 bases from V and 4 from J, leaving 15 bases between them. CDR1 and CDR2 (germline): GTSNPN, SVGIG (reference sequence). The CDR3 loop reads CAWRLDQSGYGYTF. The CDR3, as DNA: TGTGCCTGGAGGTTGGACCAGTCGGGCTATGGCTACACCTTC.

The chain carries TRBV5-1 and TRBJ1-5, with TRBD1 identical over 9 bases. After removal of 4 bases from V and 4 bases from J, the junction contained 3 bases not matched to a gene. In germline, CDR1 is SGHRS, CDR2 YFSETQ. The CDR3 loop spans 14 amino acids. The CDR3 loop reads CASSPGQGNQPQHF. The CDR3 region has the DNA TGCGCCAGCAGCCCCGGACAGGGGAATCAGCCCCAGCATTTT.

This clone was picked up a small number of times. V gene TRBV6-1 combines with J gene TRBJ1-2, with 11 bases matching TRBD1. CDR3 length: 15 amino acids. Germline V gene data show CDR1 as MNHNS and CDR2 as SASEGT. Trimming cost V 0 bases and J 4 bases; bases outside gene matches: 1. This CDR3 is CASSEAGTGGYGYTF. The CDR3 coding sequence is TGTGCCAGCAGTGAAGCCGGGACAGGGGGCTATGGCTACACCTTC.

This clone was detected only a few times. The chain is built from TRBV18 and TRBJ2-3; D perhaps matches TRBD2 (6 bases). V dropped 5 bases and J dropped 6 bases, with 9 bases sitting between them. This CDR3 is 12 amino acids long. From germline, CDR1 is KGHSH and CDR2 LQKENI. The CDR3 region is CASSSEGDTQYF. The CDR3 DNA follows: TGTGCCAGCTCATCGGAGGGGGATACGCAGTATTTT.

The rearrangement uses TRBV5-6 and TRBJ1-2; 7 bases match TRBD1. Trimming cost V 4 bases and J 4 bases; bases outside gene matches: 7. The CDR3 length is 14 residues. CDR1 and CDR2 from the germline V gene are SGHDT and YYEEEE. The chain's CDR3 is CASSKRQGSYGYTF. CDR3 nucleotide sequence: TGTGCCAGCAGCAAACGACAGGGCAGCTATGGCTACACCTTC.

V gene TRBV2 combines with J gene TRBJ2-3; D perhaps matches TRBD2 (5 bases). V dropped 3 bases and J dropped 2 bases, with 9 bases sitting between them. CDR1 is SNHLY and CDR2 is FYNNEI in the germline V gene. This CDR3 is built from 14 residues. The CDR3 is CASSEPSLTDTQYF. The CDR3 nucleotides read TGTGCCAGCAGTGAGCCTAGCCTCACAGATACGCAGTATTTT.

The chain recombines TRBV10-3 with TRBJ2-7; tentatively, D is TRBD2 (5 bases). The CDR3 sequence is 11 residues long. Germline V gives CDR1 ENHRY, CDR2 SYGVKD. V was clipped by 11 bases and J by 2 bases, with 10 bases between them. DNA for the CDR3: TGTGCCGTAGGGAGCACCTACGAGCAGTACTTC. Translated: CAVGSTYEQYF.